The 8 T cell receptor beta chains presented below share a single source sample, sequenced in a study of lymphopenia after photon versus proton radiotherapy. Measured with immunoSEQ multiplex PCR; TCRdb has only the in-frame clones, and not every one. The table lists roughly 29,000 clones, approximately 90% of them singletons. The starting material was peripheral blood, obtained from a patient treated with proton-based radiotherapy. Every receptor here comes from a woman in her fifties or sixties with cholangiocarcinoma. Some clones in this sample may be carry-over from other donors' samples.

This clone was seen a single time. The genes are TRBV6-6 and TRBJ2-1, with unresolved D. Germline CDR1 and CDR2: MNHNY and SVGAGI (reference sequence). This CDR3 contains 16 residues. Trimming took 5 bases from V and 4 from J, leaving 18 bases between them. CDR3 amino acids: CASSLRLGPSYNEQFF. The CDR3 nucleotides are TGTGCCAGCAGTCTAAGGTTAGGGCCTAGTTACAATGAGCAGTTCTTC.

The rearrangement joins TRBV4-1 to TRBJ1-3; D perhaps matches TRBD1 (5 bases). Per germline, CDR1 MGHRA and CDR2 YSYEKL. This CDR3 has 16 amino acids. V lost 5 bases, J lost 0 bases, and 14 bases lay in between. The CDR3 nucleotides read TGCGCCAGCAGCTCCGGGACGAGGAGCTCTGGAAACACCATATATTTT. Protein sequence: CASSSGTRSSGNTIYF.

The rearrangement joins TRBV11-2 to TRBJ2-1; TRBD2 aligns across 10 bases. V lost 4 bases to trimming and J lost 2 bases; unmatched junction nucleotides: 2. The length of the CDR3 is 15 residues. Germline V lookup: CDR1 SGHAT, CDR2 FQNNGV. CDR3 sequence reads: CASSYTSGTYNEQFF. CDR3 in DNA: TGTGCCAGCAGCTACACTAGCGGGACCTACAATGAGCAGTTCTTC.

This clone appeared a few times. The CDR3 bases are TGTGCCAGCAGTTCCCAGGGGTCGGAGACCCAGTACTTC. This sequence encodes CASSSQGSETQYF. The chain combines TRBV9 with TRBJ2-5, with a possible D match to TRBD1 (6 bases). CDR1 is SGDLS, CDR2 YYNGEE, per germline. The V end was cut by 5 bases, the J end by 5 bases, with 13 bases between. The CDR3 is 13 residues long.

The V gene is TRBV28, the J gene TRBJ2-7; 8 bases line up with TRBD2. With V trimmed by 7 bases and J by 2 bases, 4 bases remained unmatched. The V gene's germline CDR1 is MDHEN and CDR2 SYDVKM. This CDR3 is 13 amino acids long. The CDR3, as DNA: TGTGCCAGCAAAGCGGGAGTAACCTACGAGCAGTACTTC. Protein sequence: CASKAGVTYEQYF.

This clone was seen a few times. The rearrangement uses TRBV7-3 and TRBJ2-7, with 9 bases aligning to TRBD2. V shed 2 bases and J 6 bases; nucleotides not matched to a gene: 2. CDR3 length: 13 amino acids. Germline V gene data show CDR1 as SGHTA and CDR2 as FQGTGA. The CDR3 DNA reads TGTGCCAGCAGCTTACAGCGGGGGGCCGAGCAGTACTTC. It specifies CASSLQRGAEQYF. The full variable domain, completed using reference TRBV7-3 and TRBJ2-7, is GAGVSQTPSNKVTEKGKYVELRCDPISGHTALYWYRQSLGQGPEFLIYFQGTGAADDSGLPNDRFFAVRPEGSVSTLKIQRTERGDSAVYLCASSLQRGAEQYFGPGTRLTVT.

The chain combines TRBV6-6 with TRBJ1-4; D call uncertain. CDR3 size: 14 residues. The germline V and J ends were trimmed by 5 bases and 5 bases, with 12 bases remaining between them. Germline values: CDR1 MNHNY, CDR2 SVGAGI (reference sequence). CDR3 region: CASSTVGGNEKLFF. CDR3 nucleotides: TGTGCCAGCAGTACGGTTGGAGGGAATGAAAAACTGTTTTTT.

The rearrangement links TRBV2 to TRBJ2-3; D may match TRBD1 or TRBD2 (5 bases each). CDR1 and CDR2 from the germline V gene are SNHLY and FYNNEI. The CDR3 loop spans 15 amino acids. The V gene lost 4 bases and the J gene lost 0 bases, with 11 bases spanning the gap. CDR3 loop: CASSVGTHSTDTQYF. The CDR3 coding sequence is TGTGCCAGCAGTGTTGGGACCCACAGCACAGATACGCAGTATTTT. The whole variable domain, remainder taken from reference TRBV2 and TRBJ2-3, is EPEVTQTPSHQVTQMGQEVILRCVPISNHLYFYWYRQILGQKVEFLVSFYNNEISEKSEIFDDQFSVERPDGSNFTLKIRSTKLEDSAMYFCASSVGTHSTDTQYFGPGTRLTVL.